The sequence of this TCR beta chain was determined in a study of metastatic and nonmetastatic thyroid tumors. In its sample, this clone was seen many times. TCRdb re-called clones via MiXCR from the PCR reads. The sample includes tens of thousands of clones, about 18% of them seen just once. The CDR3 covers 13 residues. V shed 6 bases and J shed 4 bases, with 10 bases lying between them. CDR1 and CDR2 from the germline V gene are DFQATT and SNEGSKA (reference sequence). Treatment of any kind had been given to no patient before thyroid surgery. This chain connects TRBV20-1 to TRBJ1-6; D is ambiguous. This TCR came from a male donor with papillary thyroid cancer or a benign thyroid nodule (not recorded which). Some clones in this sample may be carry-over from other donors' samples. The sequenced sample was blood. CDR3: CSAATDYNSPLHF. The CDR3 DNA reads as TGCAGTGCGGCCACAGATTATAATTCACCCCTCCACTTT.